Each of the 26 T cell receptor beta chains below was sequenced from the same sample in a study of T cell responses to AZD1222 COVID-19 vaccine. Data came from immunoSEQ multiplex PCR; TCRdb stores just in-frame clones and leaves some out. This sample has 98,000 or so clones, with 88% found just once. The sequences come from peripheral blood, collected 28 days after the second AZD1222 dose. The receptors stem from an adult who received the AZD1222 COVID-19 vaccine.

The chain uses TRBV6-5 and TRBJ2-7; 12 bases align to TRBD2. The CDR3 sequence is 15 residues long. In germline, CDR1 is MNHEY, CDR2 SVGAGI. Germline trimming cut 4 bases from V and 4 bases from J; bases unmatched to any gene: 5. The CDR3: CASSLTSGGGYEQYF. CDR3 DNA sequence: TGTGCCAGCAGTTTGACTAGCGGGGGAGGTTACGAGCAGTACTTC.

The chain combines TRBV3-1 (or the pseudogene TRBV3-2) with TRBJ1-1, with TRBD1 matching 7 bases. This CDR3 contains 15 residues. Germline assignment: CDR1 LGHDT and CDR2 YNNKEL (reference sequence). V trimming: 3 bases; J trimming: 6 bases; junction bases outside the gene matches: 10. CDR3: CASSHQRQGRAEAFF. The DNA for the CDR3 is TGTGCCAGCAGCCATCAAAGACAGGGTAGGGCTGAAGCTTTCTTT.

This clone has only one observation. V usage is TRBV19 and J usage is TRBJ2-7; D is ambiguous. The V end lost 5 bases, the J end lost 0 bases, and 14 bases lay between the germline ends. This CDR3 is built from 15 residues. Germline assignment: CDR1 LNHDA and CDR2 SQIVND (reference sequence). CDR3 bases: TGTGCCAGTAGTGCACGGGCCTCAAGCTCCTACGAGCAGTACTTC. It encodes CASSARASSSYEQYF.

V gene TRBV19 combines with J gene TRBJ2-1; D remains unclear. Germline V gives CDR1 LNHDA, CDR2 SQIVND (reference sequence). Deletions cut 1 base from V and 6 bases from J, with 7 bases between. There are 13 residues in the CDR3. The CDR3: CASSIGRPNEQFF. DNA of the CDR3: TGTGCCAGTAGTATAGGTAGACCCAATGAGCAGTTCTTC.

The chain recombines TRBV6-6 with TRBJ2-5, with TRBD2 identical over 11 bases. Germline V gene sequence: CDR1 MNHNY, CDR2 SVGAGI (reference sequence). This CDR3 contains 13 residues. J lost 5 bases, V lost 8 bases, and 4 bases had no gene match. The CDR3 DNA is TGTGCCAGCGCTAGCGGGAGGCGGGAGACCCAGTACTTC. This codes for CASASGRRETQYF.

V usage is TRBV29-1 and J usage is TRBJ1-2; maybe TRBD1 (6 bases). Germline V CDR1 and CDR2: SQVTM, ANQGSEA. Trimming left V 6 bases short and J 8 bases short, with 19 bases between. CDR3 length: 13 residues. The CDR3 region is CSVGPRGAYGYTF. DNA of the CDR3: TGCAGCGTGGGCCCGAGGGGGGCCTACGGCTACACCTTC.

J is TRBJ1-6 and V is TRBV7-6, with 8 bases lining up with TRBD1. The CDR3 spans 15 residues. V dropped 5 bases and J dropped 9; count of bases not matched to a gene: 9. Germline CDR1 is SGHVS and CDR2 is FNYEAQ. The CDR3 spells CASSPGQGLGSPLHF. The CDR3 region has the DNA TGTGCCAGCAGCCCCGGACAGGGCTTAGGTTCACCCCTCCACTTT.

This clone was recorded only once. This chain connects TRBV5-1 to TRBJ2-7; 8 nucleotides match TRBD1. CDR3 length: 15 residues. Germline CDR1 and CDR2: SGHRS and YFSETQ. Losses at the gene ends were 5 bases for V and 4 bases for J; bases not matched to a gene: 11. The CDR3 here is CASSPGGQETYEQYF. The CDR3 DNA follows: TGCGCCAGCAGTCCCGGGGGACAGGAGACTTACGAGCAGTACTTC.

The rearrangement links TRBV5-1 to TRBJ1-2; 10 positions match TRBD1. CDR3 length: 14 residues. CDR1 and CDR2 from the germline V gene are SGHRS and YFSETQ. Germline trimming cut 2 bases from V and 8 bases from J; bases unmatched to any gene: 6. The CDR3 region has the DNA TGCGCCAGCAGCTTCGGGACAGGGGATCGAGGCTACACCTTC. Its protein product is CASSFGTGDRGYTF. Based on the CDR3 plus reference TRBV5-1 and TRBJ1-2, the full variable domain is KAGVTQTPRYLIKTRGQQVTLSCSPISGHRSVSWYQQTPGQGLQFLFEYFSETQRNKGNFPGRFSGRQFSNSRSEMNVSTLELGDSALYLCASSFGTGDRGYTFGSGTRLTVV.

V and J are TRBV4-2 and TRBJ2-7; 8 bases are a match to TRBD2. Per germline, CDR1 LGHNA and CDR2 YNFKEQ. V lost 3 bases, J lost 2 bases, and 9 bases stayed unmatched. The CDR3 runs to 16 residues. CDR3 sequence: CASSHRTSPGAYEQYF. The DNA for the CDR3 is TGTGCCAGCAGCCACCGGACTAGCCCCGGGGCCTACGAGCAGTACTTC.

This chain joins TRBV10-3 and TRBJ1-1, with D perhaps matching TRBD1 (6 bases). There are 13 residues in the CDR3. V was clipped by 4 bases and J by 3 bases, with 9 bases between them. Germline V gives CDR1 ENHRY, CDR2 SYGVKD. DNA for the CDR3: TGTGCCATCAGTGGCAGGGGCCACACTGAAGCTTTCTTT. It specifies CAISGRGHTEAFF.

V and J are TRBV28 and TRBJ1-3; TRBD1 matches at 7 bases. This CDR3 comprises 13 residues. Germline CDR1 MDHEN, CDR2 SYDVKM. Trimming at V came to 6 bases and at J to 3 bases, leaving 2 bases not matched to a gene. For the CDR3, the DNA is TGTGCCAGCAGACAGGGGAATGGAAACACCATATATTTT. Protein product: CASRQGNGNTIYF.

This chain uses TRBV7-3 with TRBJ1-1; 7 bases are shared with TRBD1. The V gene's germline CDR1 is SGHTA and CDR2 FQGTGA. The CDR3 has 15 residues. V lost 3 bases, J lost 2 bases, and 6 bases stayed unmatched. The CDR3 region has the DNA TGTGCCAGCAGCTTGACAGGGAAGGAAAACACTGAAGCTTTCTTT. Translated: CASSLTGKENTEAFF. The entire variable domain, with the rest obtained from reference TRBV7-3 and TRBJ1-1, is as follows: GAGVSQTPSNKVTEKGKYVELRCDPISGHTALYWYRQSLGQGPEFLIYFQGTGAADDSGLPNDRFFAVRPEGSVSTLKIQRTERGDSAVYLCASSLTGKENTEAFFGQGTRLTVV.

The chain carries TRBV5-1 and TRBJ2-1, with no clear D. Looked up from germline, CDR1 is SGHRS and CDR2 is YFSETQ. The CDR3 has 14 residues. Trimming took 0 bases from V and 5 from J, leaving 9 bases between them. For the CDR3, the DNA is TGCGCCAGCAGCTTGGCCTGGTCCAACAATGAGCAGTTCTTC. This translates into CASSLAWSNNEQFF.

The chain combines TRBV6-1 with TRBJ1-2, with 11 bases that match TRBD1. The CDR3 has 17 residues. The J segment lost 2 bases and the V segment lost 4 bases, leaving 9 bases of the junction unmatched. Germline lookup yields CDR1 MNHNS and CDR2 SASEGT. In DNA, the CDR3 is TGTGCCAGCAGTGTGGTGGGACAGGGGGTCAAGAACTATGGCTACACCTTC. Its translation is CASSVVGQGVKNYGYTF.

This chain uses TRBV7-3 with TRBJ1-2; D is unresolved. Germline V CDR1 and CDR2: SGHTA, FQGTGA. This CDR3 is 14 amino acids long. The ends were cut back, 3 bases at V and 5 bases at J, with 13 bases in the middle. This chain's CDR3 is CASSFDGNGYGYTF. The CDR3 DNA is TGTGCCAGCAGCTTTGACGGGAATGGATATGGCTACACCTTC.

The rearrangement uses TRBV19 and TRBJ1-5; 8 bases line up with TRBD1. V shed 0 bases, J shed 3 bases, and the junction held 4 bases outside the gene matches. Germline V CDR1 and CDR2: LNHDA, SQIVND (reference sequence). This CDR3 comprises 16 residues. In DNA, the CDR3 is TGTGCCAGTAGTATAGATCGGACAGGGAACAATCAGCCCCAGCATTTT. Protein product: CASSIDRTGNNQPQHF.

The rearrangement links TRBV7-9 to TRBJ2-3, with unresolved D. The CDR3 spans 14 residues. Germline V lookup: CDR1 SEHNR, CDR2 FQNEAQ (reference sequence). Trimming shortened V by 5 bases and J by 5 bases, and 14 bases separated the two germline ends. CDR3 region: CASSPPNQVDTQYF. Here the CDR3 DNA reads TGTGCCAGCAGCCCACCAAACCAAGTAGATACGCAGTATTTT.

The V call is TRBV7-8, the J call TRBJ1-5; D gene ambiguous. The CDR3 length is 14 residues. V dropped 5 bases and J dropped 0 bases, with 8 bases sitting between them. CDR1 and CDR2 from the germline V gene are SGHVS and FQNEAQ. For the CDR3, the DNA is TGTGCCAGCAGCCGAGGACTTAGCAATCAGCCCCAGCATTTT. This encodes CASSRGLSNQPQHF.

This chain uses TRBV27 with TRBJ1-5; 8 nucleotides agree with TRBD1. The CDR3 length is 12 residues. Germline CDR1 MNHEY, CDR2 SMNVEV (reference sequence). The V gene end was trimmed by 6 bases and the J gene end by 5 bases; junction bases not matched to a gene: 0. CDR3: CASRTGDQPQHF. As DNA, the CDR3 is TGTGCCAGCAGGACAGGGGATCAGCCCCAGCATTTT.

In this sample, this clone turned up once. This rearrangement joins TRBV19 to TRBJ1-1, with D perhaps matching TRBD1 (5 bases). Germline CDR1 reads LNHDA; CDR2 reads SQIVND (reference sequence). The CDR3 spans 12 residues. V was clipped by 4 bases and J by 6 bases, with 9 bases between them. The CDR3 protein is CASSTQGAEAFF. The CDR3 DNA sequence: TGTGCCAGTAGTACCCAGGGCGCTGAAGCTTTCTTT.

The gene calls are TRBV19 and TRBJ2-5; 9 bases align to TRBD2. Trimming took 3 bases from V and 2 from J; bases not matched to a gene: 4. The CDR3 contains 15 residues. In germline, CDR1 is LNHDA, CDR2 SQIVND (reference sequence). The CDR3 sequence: CASSIGTSLQETQYF. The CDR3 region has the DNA TGTGCCAGTAGTATTGGGACTAGCCTTCAAGAGACCCAGTACTTC.

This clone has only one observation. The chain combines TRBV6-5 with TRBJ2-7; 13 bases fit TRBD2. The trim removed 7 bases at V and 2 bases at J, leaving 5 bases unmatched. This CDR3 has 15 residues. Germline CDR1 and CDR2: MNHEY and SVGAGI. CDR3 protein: CASTQGLAGPYEQYF. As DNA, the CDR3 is TGTGCCAGCACCCAGGGACTAGCGGGACCCTACGAGCAGTACTTC.

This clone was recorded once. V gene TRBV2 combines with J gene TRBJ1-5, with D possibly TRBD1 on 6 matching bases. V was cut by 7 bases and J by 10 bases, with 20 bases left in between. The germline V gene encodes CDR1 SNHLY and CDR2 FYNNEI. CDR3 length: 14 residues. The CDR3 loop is CASKGRGLINPQHF. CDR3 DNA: TGTGCCAGCAAAGGCAGGGGCCTTATCAATCCCCAGCATTTT.

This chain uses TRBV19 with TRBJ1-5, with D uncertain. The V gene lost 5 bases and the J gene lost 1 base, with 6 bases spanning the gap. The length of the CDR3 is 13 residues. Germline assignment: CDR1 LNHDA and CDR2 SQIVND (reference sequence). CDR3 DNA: TGTGCCAGTAGTCTCCAGAGCAATCAGCCCCAGCATTTT. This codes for CASSLQSNQPQHF.

This CDR3 reads CASRTGNYGYTF. As DNA, the CDR3 is TGTGCCAGCAGGACAGGGAATTATGGCTACACCTTC. The chain employs TRBV3-1 (or the pseudogene TRBV3-2) and TRBJ1-2, with 7 bases aligning to TRBD1. The CDR3 length is 12 residues. V dropped 6 bases and J dropped 5; count of bases not matched to a gene: 3. Germline V lookup: CDR1 LGHDT, CDR2 YNNKEL (reference sequence).